Shown below are 18 T cell receptor beta chains from a single sample sequenced in a study of blood T cell repertoires in COVID-19. Assay: immunoSEQ multiplex PCR; the TCRdb copy retains only in-frame clones and omits some. The sample lists some 190,000 clones, about four fifths seen once, with roughly 7.8% in the top ten. The sequenced sample was peripheral blood. The receptors derive from a woman at least 80 years old with COVID-19, enrolled during active disease.

The chain employs TRBV7-3 and TRBJ2-1, with D unresolved. Trimming removed 5 bases at V and 0 bases at J, with 11 bases between. The CDR3 loop spans 15 amino acids. Germline V gene data show CDR1 as SGHTA and CDR2 as FQGTGA. The DNA for the CDR3 is TGTGCCAGCAGCAACAGCCTCCGCTCCTACAATGAGCAGTTCTTC. Amino acids: CASSNSLRSYNEQFF.

The rearrangement uses TRBV2 and TRBJ2-1; D is unclear. The germline V and J ends were trimmed by 1 base and 1 base, with 8 bases remaining between them. Per the germline V gene, CDR1 is SNHLY and CDR2 is FYNNEI. The CDR3 is 15 amino acids. Here the CDR3 reads CASSEEEMSYNEQFF. For the CDR3, the DNA is TGTGCCAGCAGTGAAGAGGAGATGTCCTACAATGAGCAGTTCTTC.

This chain connects TRBV4-1 to TRBJ2-1; 12 nucleotides align to TRBD2. The CDR3 sequence is 18 residues long. Losses at the gene ends were 4 bases for V and 6 bases for J; bases not matched to a gene: 13. CDR1 and CDR2 from the germline V gene are MGHRA and YSYEKL. As DNA, the CDR3 is TGCGCCAGCAGCCCCCAGCCCGAAACTAGCGGGGGGCGCAATGAGCAGTTCTTC. Translating it yields CASSPQPETSGGRNEQFF.

The V call is TRBV10-3, the J call TRBJ1-1; possible D gene TRBD1, 5 bases. The CDR3 runs to 14 residues. V lost 5 bases and J lost 1, with 11 bases in between. From germline, CDR1 is ENHRY and CDR2 SYGVKD. The CDR3, as DNA: TGTGCCATCAGTACCGACAGTGCGAACACTGAAGCTTTCTTT. Its translation is CAISTDSANTEAFF.

This chain connects TRBV16 to TRBJ2-3, with 7 positions matching TRBD1. V was pared by 4 bases and J by 1 base, with 5 bases of the junction left unmatched. Germline V gene sequence: CDR1 KGHSY, CDR2 FQNENV. The CDR3 length is 15 residues. This CDR3 is CASSPRQGGTDTQYF. CDR3 nucleotides: TGTGCCAGCAGCCCGCGACAGGGAGGCACAGATACGCAGTATTTT.

The chain combines TRBV10-1 with TRBJ1-5; D gene unclear. Germline loops: CDR1 WNHNN, CDR2 SYGVQD (reference sequence). This CDR3 has 14 amino acids. Deletions cut 0 bases from V and 5 bases from J, with 8 bases between. Written as DNA, the CDR3 is TGCGCCAGCAGTGAGTCCGGGAACCATCAGCCCCAGCATTTT. Translation gives CASSESGNHQPQHF.

The gene calls are TRBV7-3 and TRBJ1-1; TRBD1 matches 7 bases. This CDR3 is built from 15 residues. The trim removed 5 bases at V and 5 bases at J, leaving 11 bases unmatched. Germline V gene lookup returns CDR1 SGHTA and CDR2 FQGTGA. The CDR3 region is CASSPQGGQPTEAFF. The DNA of the CDR3 is TGTGCCAGCAGCCCCCAGGGGGGACAGCCTACTGAAGCTTTCTTT.

This rearrangement joins TRBV28 to TRBJ1-1; 9 nucleotides align to TRBD1. V gave up 6 bases and J gave up 1 base; unmatched junction bases: 3. CDR3 size: 14 residues. CDR1 is MDHEN, CDR2 SYDVKM, per germline. Here the CDR3 reads CASSLGQGNTEAFF. CDR3 DNA: TGTGCCAGCAGCCTGGGACAGGGGAACACTGAAGCTTTCTTT.

This chain links TRBV19 with TRBJ1-5; 8 nucleotides match TRBD1. The germline V gene encodes CDR1 LNHDA and CDR2 SQIVND (reference sequence). With V trimmed by 5 bases and J by 7 bases, 10 bases remained unmatched. The CDR3 consists of 15 residues. The CDR3, as DNA: TGTGCCAGTAGTCGACTCCAGGGGGCTGGGCAGCCCCAGCATTTT. Translation gives CASSRLQGAGQPQHF.

J is TRBJ1-4 and V is TRBV5-1; 7 bases fit TRBD1. The germline CDR1 and CDR2 sequences are SGHRS and YFSETQ. V trimming: 10 bases; J trimming: 5 bases; junction bases outside the gene matches: 8. This CDR3 has 13 amino acids. This chain's CDR3 is CAREPTGNEKLFF. CDR3 nucleotides: TGCGCCCGCGAACCGACAGGGAATGAAAAACTGTTTTTT.

This chain uses TRBV18 with TRBJ2-2, with D unresolved. This CDR3 spans 17 amino acids. The V gene lost 4 bases and the J gene lost 4 bases, with 19 bases spanning the gap. The germline gives CDR1 KGHSH, CDR2 LQKENI. The DNA of the CDR3 is TGTGCCAGCTCACTCGACCCCCTGTACGCAGGCACCGGGGAGCTGTTTTTT. Amino acid sequence: CASSLDPLYAGTGELFF.

This clone appeared a single time. The rearrangement joins TRBV5-1 to TRBJ1-5; D uncertain. The CDR3 loop spans 13 amino acids. Germline CDR1 SGHRS, CDR2 YFSETQ. With 2 bases removed from V and 7 bases from J, the gap between germline ends came to 10 bases. In DNA form, the CDR3 reads TGCGCCAGCAGCTTTGAGGGAAAGCAGCCCCAGCATTTT. This gives the protein CASSFEGKQPQHF.

The chain couples TRBV12-3 or TRBV12-4 to TRBJ1-1; D possibly corresponds to TRBD1 (5 bases). Trimming stripped 7 bases from V and 4 bases from J, with 10 bases between. CDR3 length: 12 amino acids. The DNA of the CDR3 is TGTGCCAGCAACCCGGGGGGCACTGAAGCTTTCTTT. Translation gives CASNPGGTEAFF.

V is TRBV29-1 and J is TRBJ2-1; 10 nucleotides line up with TRBD1. CDR3 length: 16 residues. V shed 7 bases, J shed 0 bases, and the junction held 9 bases outside the gene matches. Germline-derived CDR1 and CDR2 are SQVTM and ANQGSEA. The CDR3 coding sequence is TGCAGCGGCGACAGGGGGCCCGACAGCTCCTACAATGAGCAGTTCTTC. This encodes CSGDRGPDSSYNEQFF.

The J gene is TRBJ2-1, the V gene TRBV24-1; D is unresolved. The CDR3 spans 12 residues. Deletions cut 7 bases from V and 9 bases from J, with 12 bases between. From germline, CDR1 is KGHDR and CDR2 SFDVKD. CDR3 in amino acids: CATSRFVSEQFF. The CDR3 DNA is TGTGCCACCAGCCGATTCGTCAGTGAGCAGTTCTTC.

About this clone itself: The identical CDR3 is also encoded by other nucleotide sequences in the sample. V and J are TRBV5-1 and TRBJ1-3, with 7 bases lining up with TRBD1. The CDR3 totals 14 residues. V lost 2 bases, J lost 1 base, and 0 bases stayed unmatched. From germline, CDR1 is SGHRS and CDR2 YFSETQ. The CDR3 DNA reads TGCGCCAGCAGCTTACAGGGGTCTGGAAACACCATATATTTT. It specifies CASSLQGSGNTIYF.

The chain recombines TRBV11-2 with TRBJ2-1, with 8 bases lining up with TRBD2. The CDR3 has 16 amino acids. The germline V gene has CDR1 SGHAT and CDR2 FQNNGV. The junction had 10 bases not matched to a gene; V was cut back by 1 base and J by 8 bases. The chain's CDR3 is CASSLVGAGAVDEQFF. The CDR3 nucleotides read TGTGCCAGCAGCTTAGTAGGAGCGGGAGCCGTGGATGAGCAGTTCTTC. The entire variable domain, with the rest obtained from reference TRBV11-2 and TRBJ2-1, is as follows: EAGVAQSPRYKIIEKRQSVAFWCNPISGHATLYWYQQILGQGPKLLIQFQNNGVVDDSQLPKDRFSAERLKGVDSTLKIQPAKLEDSAVYLCASSLVGAGAVDEQFFGPGTRLTVL.

The chain employs TRBV3-1 (or the pseudogene TRBV3-2) and TRBJ2-3, with 11 bases lining up with TRBD2. CDR3 length: 16 residues. V shed 1 base, J shed 6 bases, and the junction held 6 bases outside the gene matches. Germline lookup yields CDR1 LGHDT and CDR2 YNNKEL (reference sequence). CDR3 bases: TGTGCCAGCAGCCAAGTAGCGGGGGGGCCGGCGGATACGCAGTATTTT. This translates into CASSQVAGGPADTQYF.